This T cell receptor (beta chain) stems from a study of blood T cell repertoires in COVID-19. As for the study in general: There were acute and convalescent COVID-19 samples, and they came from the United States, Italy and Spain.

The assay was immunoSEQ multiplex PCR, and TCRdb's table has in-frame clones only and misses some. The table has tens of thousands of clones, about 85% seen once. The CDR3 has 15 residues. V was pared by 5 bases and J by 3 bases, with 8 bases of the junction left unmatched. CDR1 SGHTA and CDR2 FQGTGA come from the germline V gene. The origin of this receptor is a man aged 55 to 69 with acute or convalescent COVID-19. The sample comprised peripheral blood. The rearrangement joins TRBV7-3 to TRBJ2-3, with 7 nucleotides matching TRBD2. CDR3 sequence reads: CASSPRRGLTDTQYF. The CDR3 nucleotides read TGTGCCAGCAGCCCCCGGCGGGGGTTGACAGATACGCAGTATTTT.